Sequencing of this TCR beta chain was carried out in a study of cytomegalovirus exposure and HLA in healthy donors. Findings of the study overall: Donors were assumed by presence/absence analyses to have roughly uniform sequencing depth.

The length of the CDR3 is 14 residues. CDR1 and CDR2 from the germline V gene are SGHTA and FQGNSA. The V end was cut by 1 base, the J end by 1 base, with 5 bases between. 60 Vbeta and 13 Jbeta primers were used in PCR. Clones were sequenced by immunoSEQ multiplex PCR, and TCRdb holds only the in-frame ones, with some missing. Of 150,000 or so clones listed, 77% are singletons. Remarks on this clone: Antigen: not known.

The sequenced sample was PBMCs. This clonotype was obtained from a male donor in good health and CMV-seropositive. The rearrangement uses TRBV7-2 and TRBJ2-1; tentative D call: TRBD2 (5 bases). The CDR3 sequence is CASSLGLSYNEQFF. CDR3 bases: TGTGCCAGCAGCTTAGGACTATCCTACAATGAGCAGTTCTTC.